The T cell receptor beta chain described here comes from a study of spatial heterogeneity in lung cancer. The length of the CDR3 is 17 residues. V gave up 2 bases and J gave up 2 bases, with 19 bases separating them. Per the germline V gene, CDR1 is MNHEY and CDR2 is SMNVEV (reference sequence). A unique molecular identifier was carried by every single TCR cDNA molecule. TCRdb re-called the 5' RACE reads through MiXCR, storing one row per CDR3 protein. This sample has about 760 distinct CDR3 sequences; about 16% occur once, and the top ten carry about a third. Time point here: sample taken at primary tumor resection. Unsorted whole RNA from tumor, nontumor lung or frozen PBMC underwent sequencing. To note about this clonotype: The antigen is undetermined. This beta chain is a stray read from a library made for alpha chains; its abundance is not meaningful.

Overall study findings and caveats: At resection, ubiquitous expanded tumor TCRs appeared in blood more than at follow-up.

The sequenced sample was PBMCs, obtained at surgery. The TCR sequence derives from a male donor with early-stage non-small cell lung cancer. The chain links TRBV27 to TRBJ2-7, with a weak D call TRBD2 (6 bases). CDR3 residues: CASSLKFAGSNPYEQYF. In DNA, the CDR3 is TGTGCCAGCAGTTTAAAATTTGCGGGATCCAACCCCTACGAGCAGTACTTC.